This TCR beta chain is from a study of T cells in tumors after PD-1 blockade. Overall study: Some patients also took daily vismodegib 150 mg during anti-PD-1 treatment.

The table came from immunoSEQ multiplex PCR; TCRdb's copy has only in-frame clones and leaves some out. The repertoire has roughly 50,000 clones, more than 70% of them found once; the top ten carry about a sixth. The V and J ends lost 3 bases and 5 bases respectively, with 13 bases between them. Germline assignment: CDR1 DFQATT and CDR2 SNEGSKA (reference sequence). The CDR3 covers 13 residues. Comment on this clone: Its antigen is still unknown.

Study results and limitations: Blood contained about two fifths of the tumor's TCR clonotypes.

The rearrangement links TRBV20-1 to TRBJ2-5; D is perhaps TRBD2 (5 bases). The sequencing here drew on PBMCs, taken before anti-PD-1 treatment. This clonotype was obtained from a human donor with basal cell carcinoma. In DNA, the CDR3 is TGCAGTGCTAGTGCCCCCGGGGTGGAGACCCAGTACTTC. Its translation is CSASAPGVETQYF.